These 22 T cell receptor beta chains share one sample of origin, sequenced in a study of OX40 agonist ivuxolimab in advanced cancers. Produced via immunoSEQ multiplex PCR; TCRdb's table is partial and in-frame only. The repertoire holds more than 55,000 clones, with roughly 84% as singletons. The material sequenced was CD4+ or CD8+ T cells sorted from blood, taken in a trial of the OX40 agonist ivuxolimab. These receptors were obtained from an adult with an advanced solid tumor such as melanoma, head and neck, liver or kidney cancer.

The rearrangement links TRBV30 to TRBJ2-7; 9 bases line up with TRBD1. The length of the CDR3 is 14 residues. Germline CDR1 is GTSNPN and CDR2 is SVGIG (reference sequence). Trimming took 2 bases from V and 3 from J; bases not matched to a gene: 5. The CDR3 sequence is CAWSRGQGGYEQYF. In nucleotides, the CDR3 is TGTGCCTGGAGTCGGGGACAGGGAGGCTACGAGCAGTACTTC.

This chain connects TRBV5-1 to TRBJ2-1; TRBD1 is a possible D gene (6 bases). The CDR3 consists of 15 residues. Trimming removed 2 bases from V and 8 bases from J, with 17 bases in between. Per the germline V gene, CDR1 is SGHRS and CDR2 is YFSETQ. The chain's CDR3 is CASSFGQPWGDEQFF. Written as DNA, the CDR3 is TGCGCCAGCAGCTTTGGACAGCCATGGGGCGATGAGCAGTTCTTC. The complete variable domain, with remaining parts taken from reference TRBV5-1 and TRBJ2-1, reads KAGVTQTPRYLIKTRGQQVTLSCSPISGHRSVSWYQQTPGQGLQFLFEYFSETQRNKGNFPGRFSGRQFSNSRSEMNVSTLELGDSALYLCASSFGQPWGDEQFFGPGTRLTVL.

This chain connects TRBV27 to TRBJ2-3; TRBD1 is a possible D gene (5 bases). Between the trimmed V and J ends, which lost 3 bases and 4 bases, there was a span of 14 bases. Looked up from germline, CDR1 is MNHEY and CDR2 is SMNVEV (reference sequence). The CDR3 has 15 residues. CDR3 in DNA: TGTGCCAGCAGTTTGGGCAGGGATTACGCAGATACGCAGTATTTT. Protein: CASSLGRDYADTQYF.

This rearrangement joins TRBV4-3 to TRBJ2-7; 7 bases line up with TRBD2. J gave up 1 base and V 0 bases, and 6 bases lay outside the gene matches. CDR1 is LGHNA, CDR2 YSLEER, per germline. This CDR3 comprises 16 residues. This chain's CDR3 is CASSQDTQRGSYEQYF. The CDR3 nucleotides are TGCGCCAGCAGCCAAGATACCCAGCGGGGTTCCTACGAGCAGTACTTC.

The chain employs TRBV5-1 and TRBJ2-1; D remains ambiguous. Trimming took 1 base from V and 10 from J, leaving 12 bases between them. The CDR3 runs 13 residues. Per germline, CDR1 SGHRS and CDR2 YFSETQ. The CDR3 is CASSLPDRSEQFF. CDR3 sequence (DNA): TGCGCCAGCAGCTTGCCGGACCGATCGGAGCAGTTCTTC.

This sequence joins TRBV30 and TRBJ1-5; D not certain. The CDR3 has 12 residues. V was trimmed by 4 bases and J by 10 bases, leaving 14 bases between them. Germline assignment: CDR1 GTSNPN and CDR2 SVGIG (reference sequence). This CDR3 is CAWKITEGPQHF. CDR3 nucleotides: TGTGCCTGGAAGATTACTGAGGGTCCCCAGCATTTT.

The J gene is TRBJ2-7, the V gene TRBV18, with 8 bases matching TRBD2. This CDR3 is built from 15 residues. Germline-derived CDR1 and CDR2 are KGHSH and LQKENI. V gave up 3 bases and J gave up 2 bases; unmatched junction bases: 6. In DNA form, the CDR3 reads TGTGCCAGCTCACCTATCGCGGGAGGTACCTACGAGCAGTACTTC. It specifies CASSPIAGGTYEQYF.

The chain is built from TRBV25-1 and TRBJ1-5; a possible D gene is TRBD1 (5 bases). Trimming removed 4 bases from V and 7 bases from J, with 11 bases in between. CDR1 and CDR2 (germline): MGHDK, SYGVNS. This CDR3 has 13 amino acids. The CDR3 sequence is CASSGTGGQPQHF. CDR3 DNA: TGTGCCAGCAGTGGAACAGGTGGCCAGCCCCAGCATTTT.

CDR3 nucleotides: TGTGCCAGCAGCTTAGCGCCTGAAGGTTTCGGGCAGTTCTTC. It translates to CASSLAPEGFGQFF. The genes are TRBV7-2 and TRBJ2-1; no definite D call. The germline V and J ends were trimmed by 0 bases and 12 bases, with 15 bases remaining between them. Germline-derived CDR1 and CDR2 are SGHTA and FQGNSA. CDR3 size: 14 residues.

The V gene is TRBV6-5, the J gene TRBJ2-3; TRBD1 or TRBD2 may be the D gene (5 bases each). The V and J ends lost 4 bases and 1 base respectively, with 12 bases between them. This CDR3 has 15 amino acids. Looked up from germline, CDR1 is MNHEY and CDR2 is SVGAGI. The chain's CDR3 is CASSWPGPRTDTQYF. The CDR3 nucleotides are TGTGCCAGCAGTTGGCCGGGGCCCCGCACAGATACGCAGTATTTT.

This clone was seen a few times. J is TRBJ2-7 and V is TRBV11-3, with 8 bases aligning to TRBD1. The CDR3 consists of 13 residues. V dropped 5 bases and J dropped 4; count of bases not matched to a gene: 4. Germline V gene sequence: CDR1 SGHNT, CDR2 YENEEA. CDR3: CASSPRDRYEQYF. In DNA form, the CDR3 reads TGTGCCAGCAGCCCCCGGGACAGGTACGAGCAGTACTTC.

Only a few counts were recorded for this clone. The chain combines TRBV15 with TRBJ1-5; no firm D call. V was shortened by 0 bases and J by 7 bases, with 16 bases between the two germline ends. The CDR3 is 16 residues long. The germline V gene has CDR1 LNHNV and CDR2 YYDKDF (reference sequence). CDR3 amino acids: CATSRDLGPLEQPQHF. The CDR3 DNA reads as TGTGCCACCAGCAGAGATTTGGGCCCACTGGAGCAGCCCCAGCATTTT.

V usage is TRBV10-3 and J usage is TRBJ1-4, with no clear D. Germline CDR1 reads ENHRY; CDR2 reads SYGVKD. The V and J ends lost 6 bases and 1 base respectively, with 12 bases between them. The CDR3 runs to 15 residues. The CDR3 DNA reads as TGTGCCATCAGGGCGGATCTTGGAACTAATGAAAAACTGTTTTTT. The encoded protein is CAIRADLGTNEKLFF.

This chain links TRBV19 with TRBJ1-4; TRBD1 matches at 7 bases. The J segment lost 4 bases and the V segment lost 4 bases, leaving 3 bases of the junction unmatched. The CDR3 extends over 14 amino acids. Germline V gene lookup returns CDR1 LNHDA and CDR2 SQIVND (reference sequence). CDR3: CASSNDRVNEKLFF. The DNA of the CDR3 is TGTGCCAGTAGTAACGACAGGGTTAATGAAAAACTGTTTTTT.

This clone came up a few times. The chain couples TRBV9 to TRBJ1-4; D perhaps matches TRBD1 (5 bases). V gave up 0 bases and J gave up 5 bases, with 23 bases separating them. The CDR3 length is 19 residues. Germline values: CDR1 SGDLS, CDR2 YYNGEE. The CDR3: CASSVGRRGGGKGNEKLFF. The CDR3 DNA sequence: TGTGCCAGCAGCGTAGGGAGACGTGGTGGGGGTAAAGGAAATGAAAAACTGTTTTTT.

CDR3 region: CASSQGLFPYNEQFF. The CDR3 DNA reads TGCGCCAGCAGCCAGGGTTTATTCCCCTACAATGAGCAGTTCTTC. This chain joins TRBV4-3 and TRBJ2-1; no firm D call. CDR1 is LGHNA and CDR2 is YSLEER in the germline V gene. V lost 3 bases and J lost 2, with 11 bases in between. This CDR3 is 15 amino acids long.

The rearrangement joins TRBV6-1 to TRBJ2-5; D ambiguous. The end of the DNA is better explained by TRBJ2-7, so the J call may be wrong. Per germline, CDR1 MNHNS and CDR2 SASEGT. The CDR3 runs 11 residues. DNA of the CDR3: TGTGCCAGCAGAGTGAACTACGAGCAGTACTTC. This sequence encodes CASRVNYEQYF.

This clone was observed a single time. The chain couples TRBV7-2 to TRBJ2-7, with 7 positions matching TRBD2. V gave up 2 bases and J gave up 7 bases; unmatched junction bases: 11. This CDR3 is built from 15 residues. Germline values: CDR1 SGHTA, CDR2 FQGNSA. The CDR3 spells CASSLLAQGGVEQYF. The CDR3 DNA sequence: TGTGCCAGCAGCTTATTAGCCCAGGGAGGGGTAGAGCAGTACTTC.

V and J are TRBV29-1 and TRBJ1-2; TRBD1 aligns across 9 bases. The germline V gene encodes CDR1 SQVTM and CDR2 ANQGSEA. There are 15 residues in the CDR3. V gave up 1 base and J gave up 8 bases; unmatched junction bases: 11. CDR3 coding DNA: TGCAGCGTTGAAGGTACAGGGGGCGCGAAGGACGGCTACACCTTC. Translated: CSVEGTGGAKDGYTF.

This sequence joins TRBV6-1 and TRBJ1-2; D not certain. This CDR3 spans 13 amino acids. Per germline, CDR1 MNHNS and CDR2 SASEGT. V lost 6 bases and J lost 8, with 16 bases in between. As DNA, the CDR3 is TGTGCCAGCAGCAGAGGATCAACGGGAGGCTACACCTTC. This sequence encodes CASSRGSTGGYTF.

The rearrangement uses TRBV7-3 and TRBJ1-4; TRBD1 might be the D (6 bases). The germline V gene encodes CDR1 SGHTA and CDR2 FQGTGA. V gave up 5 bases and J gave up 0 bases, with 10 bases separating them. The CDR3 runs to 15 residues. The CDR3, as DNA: TGTGCCAGCAGCACACAGGGTTCAACTAATGAAAAACTGTTTTTT. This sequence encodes CASSTQGSTNEKLFF.

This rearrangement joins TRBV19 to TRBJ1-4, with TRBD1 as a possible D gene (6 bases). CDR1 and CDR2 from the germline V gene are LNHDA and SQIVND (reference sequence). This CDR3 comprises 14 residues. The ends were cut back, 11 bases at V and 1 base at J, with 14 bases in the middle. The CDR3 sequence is CAVGARGTNEKLFF. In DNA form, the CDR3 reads TGTGCCGTGGGGGCCCGGGGAACTAATGAAAAACTGTTTTTT.